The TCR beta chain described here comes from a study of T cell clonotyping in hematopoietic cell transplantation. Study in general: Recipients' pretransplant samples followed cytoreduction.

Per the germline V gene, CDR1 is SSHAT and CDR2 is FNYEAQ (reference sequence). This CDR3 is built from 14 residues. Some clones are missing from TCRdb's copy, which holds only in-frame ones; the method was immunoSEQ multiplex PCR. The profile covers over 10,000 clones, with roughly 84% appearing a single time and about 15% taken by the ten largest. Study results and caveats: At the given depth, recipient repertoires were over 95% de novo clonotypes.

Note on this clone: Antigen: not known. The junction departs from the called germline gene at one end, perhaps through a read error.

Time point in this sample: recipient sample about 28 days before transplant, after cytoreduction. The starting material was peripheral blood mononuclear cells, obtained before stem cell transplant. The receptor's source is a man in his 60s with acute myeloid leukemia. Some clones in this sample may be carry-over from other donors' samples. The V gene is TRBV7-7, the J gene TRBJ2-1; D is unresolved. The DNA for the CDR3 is TGTGCTAGCAGCTTATCGTGGAGTGACAATGAGCAGTTCTTC. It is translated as CASSLSWSDNEQFF.